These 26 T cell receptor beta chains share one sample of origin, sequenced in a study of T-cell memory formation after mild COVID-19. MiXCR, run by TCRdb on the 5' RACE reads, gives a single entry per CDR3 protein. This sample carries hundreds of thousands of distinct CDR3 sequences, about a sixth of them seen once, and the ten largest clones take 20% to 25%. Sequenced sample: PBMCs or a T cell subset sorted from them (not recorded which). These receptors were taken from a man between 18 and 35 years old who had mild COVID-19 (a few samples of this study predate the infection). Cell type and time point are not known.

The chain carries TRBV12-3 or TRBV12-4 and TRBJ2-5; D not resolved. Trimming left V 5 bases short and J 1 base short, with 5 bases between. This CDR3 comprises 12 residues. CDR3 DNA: TGTGCCAGCAGTCACTTCCAAGAGACCCAGTACTTC. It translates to CASSHFQETQYF.

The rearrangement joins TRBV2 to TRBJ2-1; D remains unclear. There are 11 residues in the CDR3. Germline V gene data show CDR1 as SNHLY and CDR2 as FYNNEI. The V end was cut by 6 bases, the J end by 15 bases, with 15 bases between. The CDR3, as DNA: TGTGCCAGCAGGCAGGAAGGATGGCTGTTCTTC. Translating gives CASRQEGWLFF.

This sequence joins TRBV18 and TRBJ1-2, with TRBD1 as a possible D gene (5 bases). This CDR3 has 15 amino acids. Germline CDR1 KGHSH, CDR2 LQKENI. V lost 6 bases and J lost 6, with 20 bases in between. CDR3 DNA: TGTGCCAGCTCCCGTTTGGAGACAGATATGAATGGCTACACCTTC. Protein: CASSRLETDMNGYTF.

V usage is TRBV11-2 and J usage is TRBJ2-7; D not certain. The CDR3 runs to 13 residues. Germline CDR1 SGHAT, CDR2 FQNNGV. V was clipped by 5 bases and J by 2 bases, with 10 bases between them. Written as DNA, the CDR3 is TGTGCCAGCAGCCTAGTCTCGACCTACGAGCAGTACTTC. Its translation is CASSLVSTYEQYF.

CDR3: CASSLSGGQGYYEQYV. The CDR3 nucleotides are TGTGCCAGCAGTTTATCGGGGGGACAGGGCTACTACGAGCAGTACGTC. The rearrangement uses TRBV27 and TRBJ2-7; 9 nucleotides align to TRBD1. CDR3 length: 16 amino acids. Germline CDR1 MNHEY, CDR2 SMNVEV (reference sequence). The junction had 6 bases not matched to a gene; V was cut back by 0 bases and J by 3 bases.

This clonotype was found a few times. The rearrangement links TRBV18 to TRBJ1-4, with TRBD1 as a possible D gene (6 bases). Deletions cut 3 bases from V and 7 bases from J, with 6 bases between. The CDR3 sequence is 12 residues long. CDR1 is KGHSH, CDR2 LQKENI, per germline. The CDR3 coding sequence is TGTGCCAGCTCACCGGACAGTGAAAAACTGTTTTTT. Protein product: CASSPDSEKLFF.

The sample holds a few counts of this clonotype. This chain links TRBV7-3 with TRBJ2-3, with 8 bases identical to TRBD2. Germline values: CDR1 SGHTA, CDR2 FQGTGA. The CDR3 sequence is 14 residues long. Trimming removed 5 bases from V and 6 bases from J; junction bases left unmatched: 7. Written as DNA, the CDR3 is TGTGCCAGCAGCCCCGGGGGGGCCTGGGATACGCAGTATTTT. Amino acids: CASSPGGAWDTQYF.

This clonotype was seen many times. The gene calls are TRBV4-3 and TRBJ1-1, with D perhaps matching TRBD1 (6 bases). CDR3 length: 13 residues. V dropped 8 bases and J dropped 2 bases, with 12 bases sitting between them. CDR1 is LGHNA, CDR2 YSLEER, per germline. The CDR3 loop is CASRRTVNTEAFF. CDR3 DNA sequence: TGCGCCAGCCGGCGGACAGTAAACACTGAAGCTTTCTTT.

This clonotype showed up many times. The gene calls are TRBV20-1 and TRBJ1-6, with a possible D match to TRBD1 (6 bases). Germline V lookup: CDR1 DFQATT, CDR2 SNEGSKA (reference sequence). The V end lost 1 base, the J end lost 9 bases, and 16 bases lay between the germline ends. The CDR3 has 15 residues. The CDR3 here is CSARVQQGVGSPLHF. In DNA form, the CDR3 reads TGCAGTGCTAGAGTTCAACAGGGTGTTGGTTCACCCCTCCACTTT.

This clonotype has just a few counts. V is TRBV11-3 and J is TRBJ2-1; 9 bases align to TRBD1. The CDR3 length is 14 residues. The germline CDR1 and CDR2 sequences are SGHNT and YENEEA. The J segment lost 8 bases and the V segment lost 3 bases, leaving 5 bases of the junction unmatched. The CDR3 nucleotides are TGTGCCAGCAGCTTCGGGACAGGGTGGGATGAGCAGTTCTTC. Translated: CASSFGTGWDEQFF.

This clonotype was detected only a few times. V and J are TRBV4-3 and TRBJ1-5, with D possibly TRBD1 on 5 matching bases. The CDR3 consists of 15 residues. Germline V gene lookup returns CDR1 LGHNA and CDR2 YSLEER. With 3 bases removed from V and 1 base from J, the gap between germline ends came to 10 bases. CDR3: CASSQEGRSNQPQHF. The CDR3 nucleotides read TGCGCCAGCAGCCAGGAGGGGAGAAGCAATCAGCCCCAGCATTTT.

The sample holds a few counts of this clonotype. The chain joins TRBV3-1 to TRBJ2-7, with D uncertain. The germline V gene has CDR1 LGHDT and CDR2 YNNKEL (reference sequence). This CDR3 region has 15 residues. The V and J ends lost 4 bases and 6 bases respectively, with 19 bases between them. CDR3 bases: TGTGCCAGCAGCCTCCGGGTGGCACCAGTGGGCGAGCAGTACTTC. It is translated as CASSLRVAPVGEQYF.

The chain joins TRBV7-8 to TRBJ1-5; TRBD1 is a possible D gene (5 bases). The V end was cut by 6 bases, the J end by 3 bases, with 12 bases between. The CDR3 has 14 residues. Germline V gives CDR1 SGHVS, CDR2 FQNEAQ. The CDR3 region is CASRGGTDNQPQHF. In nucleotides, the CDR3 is TGTGCCAGCAGGGGGGGGACGGACAATCAGCCCCAGCATTTT.

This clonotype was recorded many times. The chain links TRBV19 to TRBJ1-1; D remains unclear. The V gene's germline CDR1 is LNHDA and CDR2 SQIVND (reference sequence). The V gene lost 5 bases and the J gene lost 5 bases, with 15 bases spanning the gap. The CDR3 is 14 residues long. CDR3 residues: CASSLLDRETEAFF. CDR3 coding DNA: TGTGCCAGTAGTTTATTAGACCGTGAAACTGAAGCTTTCTTT.

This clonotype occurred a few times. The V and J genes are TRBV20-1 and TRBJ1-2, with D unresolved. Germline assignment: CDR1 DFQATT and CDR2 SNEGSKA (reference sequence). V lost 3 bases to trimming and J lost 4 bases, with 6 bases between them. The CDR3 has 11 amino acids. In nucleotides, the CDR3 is TGCAGTGCTAGGGTAGTCTATGGCTACACCTTC. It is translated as CSARVVYGYTF.

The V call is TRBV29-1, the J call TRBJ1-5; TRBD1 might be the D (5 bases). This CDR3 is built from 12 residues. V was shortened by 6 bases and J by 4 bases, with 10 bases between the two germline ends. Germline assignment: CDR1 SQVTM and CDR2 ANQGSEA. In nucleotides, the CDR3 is TGCAGCGTCGGACAAGGTAATCAGCCCCAGCATTTT. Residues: CSVGQGNQPQHF.

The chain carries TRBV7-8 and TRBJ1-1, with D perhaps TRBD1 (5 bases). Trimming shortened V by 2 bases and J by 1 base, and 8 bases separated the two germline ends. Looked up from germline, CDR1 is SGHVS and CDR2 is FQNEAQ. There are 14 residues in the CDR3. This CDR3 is CASSLPGQNTEAFF. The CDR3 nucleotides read TGTGCCAGCAGCTTACCAGGGCAGAACACTGAAGCTTTCTTT.

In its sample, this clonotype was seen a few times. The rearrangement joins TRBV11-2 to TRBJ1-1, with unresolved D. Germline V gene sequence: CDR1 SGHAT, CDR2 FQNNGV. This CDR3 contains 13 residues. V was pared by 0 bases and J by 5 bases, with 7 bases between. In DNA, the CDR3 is TGTGCCAGCAGCTTAGATGGGTGGACTGAAGCTTTCTTT. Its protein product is CASSLDGWTEAFF.

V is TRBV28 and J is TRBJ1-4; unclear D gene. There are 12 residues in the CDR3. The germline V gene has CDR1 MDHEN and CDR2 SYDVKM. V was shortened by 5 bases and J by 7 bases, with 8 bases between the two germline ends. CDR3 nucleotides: TGTGCCAGCAGTCAAAAGGGTGAAAAACTGTTTTTT. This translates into CASSQKGEKLFF.

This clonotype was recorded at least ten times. The CDR3 DNA reads TGTGCCATCAGTGCGGTCACCCGCCATGGAAACACCATATATTTT. This sequence encodes CAISAVTRHGNTIYF. The V and J genes are TRBV10-3 and TRBJ1-3; D gene unclear. This CDR3 spans 15 amino acids. Trimming removed 4 bases from V and 3 bases from J, with 13 bases in between. The germline CDR1 and CDR2 sequences are ENHRY and SYGVKD.

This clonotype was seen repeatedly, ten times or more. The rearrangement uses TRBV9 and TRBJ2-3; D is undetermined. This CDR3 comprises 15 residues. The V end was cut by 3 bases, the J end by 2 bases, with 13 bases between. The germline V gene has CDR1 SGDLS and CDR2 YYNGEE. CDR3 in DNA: TGTGCCAGCAGCGCTGGACCCGCCCCCACAGATACGCAGTATTTT. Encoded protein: CASSAGPAPTDTQYF.

CDR3 protein: CASSLREHEQFF. The CDR3 DNA reads TGTGCCAGCAGTTTAAGGGAGCATGAGCAGTTCTTC. The chain carries TRBV6-2 or TRBV6-3 and TRBJ2-1; maybe TRBD2 (5 bases). CDR3 size: 12 residues. Germline V CDR1 and CDR2: MNHEY, SVGEGT. With 4 bases removed from V and 8 bases from J, the gap between germline ends came to 9 bases.

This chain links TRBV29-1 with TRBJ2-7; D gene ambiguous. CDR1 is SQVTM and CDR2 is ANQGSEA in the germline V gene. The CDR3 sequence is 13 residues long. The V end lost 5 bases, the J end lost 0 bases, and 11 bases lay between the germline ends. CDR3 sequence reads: CSVIRAPSYEQYF. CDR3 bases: TGCAGCGTTATCCGGGCTCCCTCCTACGAGCAGTACTTC.

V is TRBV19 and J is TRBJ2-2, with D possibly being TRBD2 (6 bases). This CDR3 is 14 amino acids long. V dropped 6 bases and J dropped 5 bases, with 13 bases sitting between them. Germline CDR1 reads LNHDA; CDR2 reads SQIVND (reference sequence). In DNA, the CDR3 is TGTGCCAGTAGCCGTCCGACTAGGACCGGGGAGCTGTTTTTT. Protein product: CASSRPTRTGELFF.

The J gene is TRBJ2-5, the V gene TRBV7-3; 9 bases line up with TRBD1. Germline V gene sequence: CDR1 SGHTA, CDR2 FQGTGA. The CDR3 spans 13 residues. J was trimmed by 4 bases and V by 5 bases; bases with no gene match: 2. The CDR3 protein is CASSQDRGETQYF. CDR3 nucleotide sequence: TGTGCCAGCAGCCAGGACAGGGGAGAGACCCAGTACTTC.

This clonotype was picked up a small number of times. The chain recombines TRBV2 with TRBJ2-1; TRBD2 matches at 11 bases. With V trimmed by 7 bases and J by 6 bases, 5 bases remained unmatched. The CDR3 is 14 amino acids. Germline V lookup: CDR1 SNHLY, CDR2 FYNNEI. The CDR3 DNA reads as TGTGCCAGCATTGTGACTAGCGGGGCCAATGAGCAGTTCTTC. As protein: CASIVTSGANEQFF.